This T cell receptor beta chain appears in the sequencing data of a study of T cells in Graves' hyperthyroidism and ophthalmopathy. What was amplified from RNA transcripts were TCR beta CDR3 regions. A first-round RT-PCR of the TCR CDR3 used the HTBI primer set. TCRdb reprocessed the multiplex PCR reads via MiXCR and lists one record per CDR3 protein. The repertoire holds 600,000 to 650,000 distinct CDR3 sequences, with 20% as singletons. The CDR3 is 14 residues long. J gave up 0 bases and V 6 bases, and 5 bases lay outside the gene matches. Germline values: CDR1 DFQATT, CDR2 SNEGSKA (reference sequence).

Specimen: blood. The receptor comes from a man aged 25-45 years with Graves' ophthalmopathy. The V call is TRBV20-1, the J call TRBJ1-5; 7 positions match TRBD1. The CDR3 spells CSAKDRDSNQPQHF. CDR3 coding DNA: TGCAGTGCCAAAGACAGGGATAGCAATCAGCCCCAGCATTTT.